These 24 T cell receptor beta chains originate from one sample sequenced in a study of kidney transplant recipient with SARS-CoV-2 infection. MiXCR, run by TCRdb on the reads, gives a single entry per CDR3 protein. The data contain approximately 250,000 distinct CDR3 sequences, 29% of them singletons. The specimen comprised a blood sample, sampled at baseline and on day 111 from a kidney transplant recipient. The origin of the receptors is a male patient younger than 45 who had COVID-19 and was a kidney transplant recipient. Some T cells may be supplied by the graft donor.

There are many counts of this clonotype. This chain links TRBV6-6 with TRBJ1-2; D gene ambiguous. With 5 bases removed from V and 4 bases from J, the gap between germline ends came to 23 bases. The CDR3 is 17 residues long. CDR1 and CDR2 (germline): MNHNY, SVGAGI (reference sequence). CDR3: CASSRLLGGRKTYGYTF. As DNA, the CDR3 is TGTGCCAGCAGTAGACTCTTAGGTGGGAGAAAGACCTATGGCTACACCTTC.

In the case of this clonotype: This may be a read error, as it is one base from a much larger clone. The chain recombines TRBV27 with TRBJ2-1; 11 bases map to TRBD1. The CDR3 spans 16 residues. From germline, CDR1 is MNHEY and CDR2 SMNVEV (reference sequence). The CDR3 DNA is TGTGCCGGCAGTTTACCCCGGGACAGGGGGATCGGGGAGCAGTTCTTC. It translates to CAGSLPRDRGIGEQFF.

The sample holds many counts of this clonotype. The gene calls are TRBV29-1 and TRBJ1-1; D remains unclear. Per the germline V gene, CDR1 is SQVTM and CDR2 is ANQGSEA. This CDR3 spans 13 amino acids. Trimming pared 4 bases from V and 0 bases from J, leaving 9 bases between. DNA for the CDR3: TGCAGCGTTGTTTCTCGTTTGAACACTGAAGCTTTCTTT. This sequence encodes CSVVSRLNTEAFF.

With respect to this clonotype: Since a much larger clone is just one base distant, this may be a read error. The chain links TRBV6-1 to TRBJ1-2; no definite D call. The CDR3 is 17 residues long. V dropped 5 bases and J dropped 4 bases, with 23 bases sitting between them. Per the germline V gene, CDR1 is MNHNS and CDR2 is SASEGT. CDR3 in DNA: TGTGCCAGCAGTAATGGGAAAGGTGGGAGAAAGACCTATGGCTACACCTTC. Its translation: CASSNGKGGRKTYGYTF.

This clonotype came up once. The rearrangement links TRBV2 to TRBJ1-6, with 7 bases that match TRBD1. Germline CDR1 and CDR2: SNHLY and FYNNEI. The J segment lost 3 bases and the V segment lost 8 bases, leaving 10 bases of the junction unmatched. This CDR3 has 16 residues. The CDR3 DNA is TGTGCCAGCTTCGGAGGGGGCGCCGGCTATAATTCACCCCTCCACTTT. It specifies CASFGGGAGYNSPLHF.

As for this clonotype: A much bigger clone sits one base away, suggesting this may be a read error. CDR3 region: CTSSPGAYGYTF. The DNA of the CDR3 is TGTACCAGCAGCCCTGGTGCCTATGGCTACACCTTC. The rearrangement joins TRBV7-9 to TRBJ1-2; D call uncertain. The CDR3 contains 12 residues. Germline values: CDR1 SEHNR, CDR2 FQNEAQ (reference sequence).

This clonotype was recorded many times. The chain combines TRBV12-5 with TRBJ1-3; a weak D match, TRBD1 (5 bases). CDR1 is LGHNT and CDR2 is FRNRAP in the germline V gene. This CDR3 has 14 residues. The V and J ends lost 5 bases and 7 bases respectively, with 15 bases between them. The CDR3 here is CASGIDRGGNTIYF. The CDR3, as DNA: TGTGCTAGTGGTATCGACAGAGGCGGGAACACCATATATTTT.

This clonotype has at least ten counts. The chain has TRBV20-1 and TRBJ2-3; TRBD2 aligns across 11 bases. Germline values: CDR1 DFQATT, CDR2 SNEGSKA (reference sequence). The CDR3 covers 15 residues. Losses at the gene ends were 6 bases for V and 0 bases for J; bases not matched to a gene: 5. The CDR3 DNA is TGCAGTGCCACGGGACTAGCGGTTAGCACAGATACGCAGTATTTT. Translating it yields CSATGLAVSTDTQYF.

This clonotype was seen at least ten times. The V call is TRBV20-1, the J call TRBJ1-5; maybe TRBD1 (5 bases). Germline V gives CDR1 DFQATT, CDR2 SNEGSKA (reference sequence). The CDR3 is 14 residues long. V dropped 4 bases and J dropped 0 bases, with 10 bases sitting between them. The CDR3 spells CSATKTDSNQPQHF. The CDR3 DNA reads TGCAGTGCTACGAAGACAGATAGCAATCAGCCCCAGCATTTT.

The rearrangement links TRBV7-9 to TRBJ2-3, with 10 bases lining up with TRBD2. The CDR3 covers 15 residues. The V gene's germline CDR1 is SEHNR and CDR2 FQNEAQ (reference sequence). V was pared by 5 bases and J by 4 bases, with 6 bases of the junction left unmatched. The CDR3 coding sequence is TGTGCCAGCAGCAACAAGCGGGAGGGGGCAGATACGCAGTATTTT. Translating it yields CASSNKREGADTQYF.

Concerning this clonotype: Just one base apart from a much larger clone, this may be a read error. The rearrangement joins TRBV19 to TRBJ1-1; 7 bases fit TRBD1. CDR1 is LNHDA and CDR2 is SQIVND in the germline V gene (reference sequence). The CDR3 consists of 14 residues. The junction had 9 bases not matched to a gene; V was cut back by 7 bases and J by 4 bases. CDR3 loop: CASKRRQGPTEAFF. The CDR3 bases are TGTGCCAGTAAACGTCGACAGGGCCCCACTGAAGCTTTCTTT.

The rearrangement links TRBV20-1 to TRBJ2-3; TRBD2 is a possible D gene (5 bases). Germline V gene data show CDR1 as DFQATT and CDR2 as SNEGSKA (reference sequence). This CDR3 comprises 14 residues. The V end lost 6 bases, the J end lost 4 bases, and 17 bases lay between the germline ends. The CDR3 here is CSAPNSVGPDTQYF. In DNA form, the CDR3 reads TGCAGTGCCCCCAATAGCGTGGGCCCAGATACGCAGTATTTT.

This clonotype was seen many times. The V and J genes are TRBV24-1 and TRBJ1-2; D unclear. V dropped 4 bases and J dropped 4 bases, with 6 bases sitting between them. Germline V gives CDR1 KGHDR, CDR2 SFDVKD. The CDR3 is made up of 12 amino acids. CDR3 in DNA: TGTGCCACCAGTGAAACGGGCTATGGCTACACCTTC. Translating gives CATSETGYGYTF.

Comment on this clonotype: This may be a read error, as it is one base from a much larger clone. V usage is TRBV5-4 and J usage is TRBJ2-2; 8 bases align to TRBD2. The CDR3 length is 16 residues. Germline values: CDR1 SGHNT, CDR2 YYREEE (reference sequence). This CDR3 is CAGSVSGRVDTGELFF. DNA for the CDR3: TGTGCCGGCAGCGTGAGCGGGAGAGTCGACACCGGGGAGCTGTTTTTT.

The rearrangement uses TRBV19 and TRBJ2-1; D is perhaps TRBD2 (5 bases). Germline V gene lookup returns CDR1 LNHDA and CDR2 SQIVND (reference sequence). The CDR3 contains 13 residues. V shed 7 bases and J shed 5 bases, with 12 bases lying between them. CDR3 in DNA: TGTGCCAGTACCTCGGACTCTCACAATGAGCAGTTCTTC. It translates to CASTSDSHNEQFF.

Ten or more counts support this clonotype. CDR3 loop: CASSYGIELGKTYGYTF. For the CDR3, the DNA is TGTGCCAGCAGTTACGGGATAGAACTGGGAAAGACCTATGGCTACACCTTC. This chain uses TRBV25-1 with TRBJ1-2, with D hard to call. The CDR3 contains 17 residues. Germline V gives CDR1 MGHDK, CDR2 SYGVNS. The V end lost 5 bases, the J end lost 4 bases, and 23 bases lay between the germline ends.

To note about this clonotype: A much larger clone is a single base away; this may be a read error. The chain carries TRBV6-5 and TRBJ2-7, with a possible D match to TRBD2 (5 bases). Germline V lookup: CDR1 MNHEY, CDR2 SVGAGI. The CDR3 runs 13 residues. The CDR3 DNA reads TGTGCCAACAGTTACGGGGTAAGGTACGAGCAGTACTTC. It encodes CANSYGVRYEQYF.

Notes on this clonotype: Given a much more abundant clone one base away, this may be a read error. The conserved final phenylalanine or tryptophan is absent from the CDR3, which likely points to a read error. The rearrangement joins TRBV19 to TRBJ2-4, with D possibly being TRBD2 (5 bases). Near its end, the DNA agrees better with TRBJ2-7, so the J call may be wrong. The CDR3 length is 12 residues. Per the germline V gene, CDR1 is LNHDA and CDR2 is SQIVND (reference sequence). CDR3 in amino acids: CASKSGSYEQYL. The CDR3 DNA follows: TGTGCCAGTAAATCGGGATCCTACGAGCAGTACCTC.

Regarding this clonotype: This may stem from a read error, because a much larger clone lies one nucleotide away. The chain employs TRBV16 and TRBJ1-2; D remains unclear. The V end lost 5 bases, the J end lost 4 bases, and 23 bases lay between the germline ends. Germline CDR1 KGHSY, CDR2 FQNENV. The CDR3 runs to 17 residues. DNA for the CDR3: TGTGCCAGCAGCTTAGATGTGGTCGTTAGAGAGACCTATGGCTACACCTTC. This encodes CASSLDVVVRETYGYTF.

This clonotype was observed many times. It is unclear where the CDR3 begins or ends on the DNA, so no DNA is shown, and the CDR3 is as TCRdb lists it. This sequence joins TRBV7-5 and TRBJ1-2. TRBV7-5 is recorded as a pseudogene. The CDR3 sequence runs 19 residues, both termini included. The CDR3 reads CISVPELRYEVGKTYGYTF.

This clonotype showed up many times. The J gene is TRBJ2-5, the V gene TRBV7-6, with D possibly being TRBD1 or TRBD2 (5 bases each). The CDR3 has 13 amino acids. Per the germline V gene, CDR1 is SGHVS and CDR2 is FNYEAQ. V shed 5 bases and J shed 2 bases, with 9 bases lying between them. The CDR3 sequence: CASSMGRQETQYF. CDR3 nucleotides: TGTGCCAGCAGCATGGGACGGCAAGAGACCCAGTACTTC. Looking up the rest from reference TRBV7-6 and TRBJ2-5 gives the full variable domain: GAGVSQSPRYKVTKRGQDVALRCDPISGHVSLYWYRQALGQGPEFLTYFNYEAQQDKSGLPNDRFSAERPEGSISTLTIQRTEQRDSAMYRCASSMGRQETQYFGPGTRLLVL.

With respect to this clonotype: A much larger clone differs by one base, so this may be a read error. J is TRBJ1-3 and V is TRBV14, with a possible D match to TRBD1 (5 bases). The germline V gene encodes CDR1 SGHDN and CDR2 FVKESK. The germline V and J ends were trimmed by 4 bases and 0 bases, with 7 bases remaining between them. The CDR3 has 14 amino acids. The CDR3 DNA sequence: TGTGCCAGCAGCCTCGGACACTCTGGAAACACCATATATTTT. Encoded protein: CASSLGHSGNTIYF.

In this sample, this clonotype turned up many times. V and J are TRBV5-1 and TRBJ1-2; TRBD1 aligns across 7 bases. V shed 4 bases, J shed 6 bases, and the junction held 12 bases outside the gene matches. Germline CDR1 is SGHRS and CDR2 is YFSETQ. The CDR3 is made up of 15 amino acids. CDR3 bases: TGCGCCAGCAGCAGATCGGACAGGCTAAGGGATGGCTACACCTTC. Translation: CASSRSDRLRDGYTF.

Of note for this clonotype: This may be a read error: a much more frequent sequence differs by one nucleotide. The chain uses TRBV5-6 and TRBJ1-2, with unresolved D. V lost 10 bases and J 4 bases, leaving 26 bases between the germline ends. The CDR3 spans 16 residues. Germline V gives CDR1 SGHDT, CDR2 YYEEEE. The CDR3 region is CAGAQVNSRKTYGYTF. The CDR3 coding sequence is TGTGCCGGCGCCCAGGTCAATAGTCGAAAGACCTATGGCTACACCTTC.